A selection of T cell receptor beta chains follows, all from one sample in a study of CD8+ T cells in alopecia areata. Clones were sequenced by immunoSEQ multiplex PCR, and TCRdb holds only the in-frame ones, with some missing. The sample holds approximately 140,000 clones; approximately 45% are singletons and the top ten take around 6.8%. Specimen: CD4+ T cells sorted from blood. Source of these receptors: a human donor with alopecia areata. Both conserved end residues are part of each CDR3. The D gene is left open where the match is weak. Expanded clones are given a class, and other clones once, few, many or no size at all.

clone_size d_call j_call v_call cdr3_nt cdr3_aa
NA TRBD2 TRBJ2-7 TRBV29-1 TGCAGCGTTGTGAGCGGGGCATTTTACGAGCAGTACTTC CSVVSGAFYEQYF
NA NA TRBJ2-1 TRBV29-1 TGCAGCGCCCGGCAGAACAACAATGAGCAGTTCTTC CSARQNNNEQFF
once TRBD1 TRBJ1-2 TRBV6-5 TGTGCCAGCAGATCTGACAGGGGTGGCTACACCTTC CASRSDRGGYTF
NA NA TRBJ2-7 TRBV2 TGTGCCAGCAAACCAACAAGTAGCTCCTACGAGCAGTACTTC CASKPTSSSYEQYF
NA NA TRBJ2-7 TRBV27 TGTGCCAGCAGTTTTAGTGTTGGGGGCTCCTACGAGCAGTACTTC CASSFSVGGSYEQYF
NA NA TRBJ2-7 TRBV15 TGTGCCACCAGCAGAGAAGGGGGGCCCTACGAGCAGTACTTC CATSREGGPYEQYF
NA TRBD1 TRBJ2-7 TRBV5-6 TGTGCCAGCAGCAAGGACAGGGGAGGCTCCCGCGAGCAGTACTTC CASSKDRGGSREQYF
few NA TRBJ2-4 TRBV29-1 TGCAGCGTTTCTCTGGCAGCCAAAAACATTCAGTACTTC CSVSLAAKNIQYF
once NA TRBJ2-5 TRBV28 TGTGCCAGCAGGTTCTATTCGTTAGAGACCCAGTACTTC CASRFYSLETQYF
NA NA TRBJ1-2 TRBV27 TGTGCCAGCAGTTTTCAAGGCGCCCTCAGGGTTAGTGGCTACACCTTC CASSFQGALRVSGYTF
NA TRBD1 TRBJ1-2 TRBV29-1 TGCAGCGTGGGACAGAACTATGGCTACACCTTC CSVGQNYGYTF
NA NA TRBJ2-7 TRBV23-1 TGCGCCAGCAGACACTACGAGCAGTACTTC CASRHYEQYF
once NA TRBJ1-1 TRBV5-1 TGCGCCAGCGGACCCTTCGTCGGGGCTTTCTTT CASGPFVGAFF
NA NA TRBJ1-2 TRBV29-1 TGCAGCGTTGTTCAGGGTACTAACTATGGCTACACCTTC CSVVQGTNYGYTF
once TRBD2 TRBJ2-7 TRBV29-1 TGCAGCGTTGTGGGACTAGAAGGGAACGAGCAGTACTTC CSVVGLEGNEQYF
few TRBD2 TRBJ2-1 TRBV4-1 TGCGCCAGCAGCCAAGGGACTAGCTCCTACAATGAGCAGTTCTTC CASSQGTSSYNEQFF
NA TRBD2 TRBJ2-5 TRBV4-1 TGCGCCAGCAGCCAAGACGGGACTAGCGGTCAAGAGACCCAGTACTTC CASSQDGTSGQETQYF
NA NA TRBJ2-1 TRBV5-4 TGTGCCAGCAGCTTGTCGAAAGGCTCCTACAATGAGCAGTTCTTC CASSLSKGSYNEQFF
NA NA TRBJ1-1 TRBV30 TGTGCCTGGAGTGTACCCCTATGGAGTACTGAAGCTTTCTTT CAWSVPLWSTEAFF
NA TRBD2 TRBJ2-1 TRBV7-2 TGTGCCAGCAGCTCCCGACTAGCACTGAGTGAGCAGTTCTTC CASSSRLALSEQFF
NA TRBD1 TRBJ2-2 TRBV5-1 TGCGCCAGCAGCCCCGGACAGGGACCAACCGGGGAGCTGTTTTTT CASSPGQGPTGELFF
few NA TRBJ2-7 TRBV5-1 TGCGCCAGCAGGGAGGGCGACTCCTACGAGCAGTACTTC CASREGDSYEQYF
few NA TRBJ2-3 TRBV29-1 TGCAGCTCTGGCTTAGACAAGACTAGCACAGATACGCAGTATTTT CSSGLDKTSTDTQYF
few TRBD1 TRBJ2-2 TRBV7-3 TGTGCCAGCAGCCTGCAGGGGGTGTTAAATACCGGGGAGCTGTTTTTT CASSLQGVLNTGELFF
few TRBD1 TRBJ2-3 TRBV28 TGTGCCAGCAAGACAGGGGGCGCTTCTGGAGATACGCAGTATTTT CASKTGGASGDTQYF
NA TRBD1 TRBJ2-5 TRBV7-3 TGTGCCAGCAGCCCCCGACAGGGGGCAGTGACCCAGTACTTC CASSPRQGAVTQYF
NA NA TRBJ1-5 TRBV5-1 TGCGCCAGCAGCCCGGATGGGGGAGGGGCCCAGCATTTT CASSPDGGGAQHF
few NA TRBJ1-2 TRBV27 TGTGCCAGCAGTTTATCTCACCAACCTAATATCTATGGCTACACCTTC CASSLSHQPNIYGYTF
NA NA TRBJ2-1 TRBV28 TGTGCCAGCAGTTTAACCAGGGAACAGTTCTTC CASSLTREQFF
NA TRBD2 TRBJ2-5 TRBV29-1 TGCAGCGTTGGTTCTCGTCTTCCGGGACTAGCGGGCGAAGTCCAAGAGACCCAGTACTTC CSVGSRLPGLAGEVQETQYF
few NA TRBJ2-2 TRBV20-1 TGCAGTGCTAGCCGGACCGGGGAGCTGTTTTTT CSASRTGELFF
NA TRBD1 TRBJ2-7 TRBV29-1 TGCAGCGTTGCTCCCAGACAGGGGTCCTACGAGCAGTACTTC CSVAPRQGSYEQYF
NA TRBD2 TRBJ2-1 TRBV19 TGTGCCAGTAGTAAGCGACTAGCGGGGTCCGCCTACAATGAGCAGTTCTTC CASSKRLAGSAYNEQFF
NA NA TRBJ2-7 TRBV30 TGTGCCTGGAGGCCGGGACAAATCCTCGTCCGCGAGCAGTACTTC CAWRPGQILVREQYF
NA NA TRBJ2-1 TRBV20-1 TGCAGTGCTAGACTAATCAATGAGCAGTTCTTC CSARLINEQFF
NA NA TRBJ2-1 TRBV9 TGTGCCAGCAGCGTAGGTGGCAGTCGTAATGAGCAGTTCTTC CASSVGGSRNEQFF
NA TRBD2 TRBJ2-1 TRBV28 TGTGCCAGCCAAAGCGGGAGGGCCATCAGTGAGCAGTTCTTC CASQSGRAISEQFF
few NA TRBJ1-1 TRBV30 TGTGCCTGGAGTTTCTCCTTGGGACACACTGAAGCTTTCTTT CAWSFSLGHTEAFF
few NA TRBJ2-3 TRBV29-1 TGCAGCGTTGGGTTCAGGACGTTTAGCACAGATACGCAGTATTTT CSVGFRTFSTDTQYF
NA TRBD2 TRBJ2-7 TRBV2 TGTGCCGGCGGACTAGCGGGAGTCGAGCAGTACTTC CAGGLAGVEQYF
NA NA TRBJ2-7 TRBV27 TGTGCCAGCAGTTTAGCTACTGCCTTATCCTACGAGCAGTACTTC CASSLATALSYEQYF
NA NA TRBJ1-2 TRBV7-8 TGTGCCAGCAGCTTACGACAGGATGGCTACACCTTC CASSLRQDGYTF
few TRBD2 TRBJ2-4 TRBV14 TGTGCCAGCAGCTACTCGGGGACTACCAACATTCAGTACTTC CASSYSGTTNIQYF
NA NA TRBJ2-7 TRBV11-2 TGTGCCAGCAGCTTAGAGCCCGCCAGGGATTACGAGCAGTACTTC CASSLEPARDYEQYF
NA NA TRBJ2-3 TRBV2 TGTGCCAGCAGCGCGGACGCAGTAATAACAGATACGCAGTATTTT CASSADAVITDTQYF
NA NA TRBJ1-4 TRBV11-2 TGTGCCAGCAGCTTAGGAGGACGGCCAAATGAAAAACTGTTTTTT CASSLGGRPNEKLFF
NA TRBD1 TRBJ1-2 TRBV30 TGTGCCTGGAGGAAACCATTGACAGGGACCAACTATGGCTACACCTTC CAWRKPLTGTNYGYTF
NA NA TRBJ2-7 TRBV2 TGTGCCAGCATCCCGGGAGTCTACGAGCAGTACTTC CASIPGVYEQYF
NA TRBD1 TRBJ1-2 TRBV2 TGTGCCAGCACCGACAGGGGTGGCTACACCTTC CASTDRGGYTF
few NA TRBJ2-3 TRBV7-3 TGTGCCAGCAGCCGAAATACCGCTCGCAGCACAGATACGCAGTATTTT CASSRNTARSTDTQYF
few NA TRBJ2-3 TRBV29-1 TGCAGCCTCCGGGTGGGTCCCCGAATCACAGATACGCAGTATTTT CSLRVGPRITDTQYF
NA NA TRBJ2-1 TRBV7-9 TGTGCTACATGGGTCGATGAGCAGTTCTTC CATWVDEQFF